The 3 T cell receptor beta chains given below trace back to one sample, sequenced in a study of cytomegalovirus exposure and HLA in healthy donors. Some clones are missing from TCRdb's copy, which holds only in-frame ones; the method was immunoSEQ multiplex PCR. There are about 92,000 clones in the sample; roughly 92% occur only once, and around 1.1% lies in the top ten. Sample: PBMCs. The receptor source for this set is a woman aged 25 to 39 in good health and CMV-seropositive.

This clone came up once. The chain uses TRBV7-9 and TRBJ2-7; the match to TRBD1 covers 7 bases. CDR3 length: 14 amino acids. Germline CDR1 is SEHNR and CDR2 is FQNEAQ (reference sequence). The junction had 3 bases not matched to a gene; V was cut back by 1 base and J by 3 bases. The CDR3 nucleotides read TGTGCCAGCAGCTTAGGACAGGGATTCTACGAGCAGTACTTC. This translates into CASSLGQGFYEQYF.

The V call is TRBV4-2, the J call TRBJ2-7; 9 bases map to TRBD2. There are 17 residues in the CDR3. Looked up from germline, CDR1 is LGHNA and CDR2 is YNFKEQ. The ends lost 5 bases at V and 3 bases at J; junction bases unmatched: 14. CDR3 sequence: CASSKTSPGLAIYEQYF. CDR3 DNA sequence: TGTGCCAGCAGCAAAACCTCACCCGGACTAGCGATCTACGAGCAGTACTTC.

V and J are TRBV28 and TRBJ1-2, with 7 bases identical to TRBD1. The germline V gene encodes CDR1 MDHEN and CDR2 SYDVKM. J gave up 7 bases and V 6 bases, and 17 bases lay outside the gene matches. The CDR3 is made up of 16 amino acids. The CDR3 nucleotides are TGTGCCAGCAGGCCAGCCGGGACAGCGTTCAGTGGTGGCTACACCTTC. Its translation is CASRPAGTAFSGGYTF.